A selection of T cell receptor beta chains follows, all from one sample in a study of blood T cells in healthy people across ages. TCRdb used MiXCR to reprocess the 5' RACE reads, holding one entry per CDR3 protein. This sample has hundreds of thousands of distinct CDR3 sequences; 20% to 25% occur once, and the top ten carry roughly 3.4%. Source material: blood. The receptors shown here come from a man in his 70s in good health. The CDR3 runs from the conserved cysteine through the conserved F or W. Fields, in order: D gene, clone size, J gene, V gene, CDR3 protein, CDR3 DNA. A D gene is named only where the DNA matches it firmly. Not every row has a clone size; where given, it reads once, few, many or a size class.

. few TRBJ2-1 TRBV6-4 CASSESGHNEQFF TGTGCCAGCAGTGAATCGGGCCACAATGAGCAGTTCTTC
. few TRBJ1-1 TRBV4-2 CASSQEGGGAFF TGTGCCAGCAGCCAAGAGGGCGGTGGGGCTTTCTTT
TRBD2 few TRBJ2-1 TRBV4-1 CASSQQTGTSGFNEQFF TGCGCCAGCAGCCAACAGACCGGGACTAGCGGATTCAATGAGCAGTTCTTC
TRBD1 few TRBJ2-5 TRBV24-1 CATSDWDRGKETQYF TGTGCCACCAGTGATTGGGACAGGGGGAAGGAGACCCAGTACTTC
TRBD2 . TRBJ2-1 TRBV7-9 CASSPRGGSDEQFF TGTGCCAGCAGCCCACGGGGCGGGAGTGATGAGCAGTTCTTC
. . TRBJ2-2 TRBV24-1 CATSLGVGELFF TGTGCCACCAGTCTAGGGGTCGGGGAGCTGTTTTTT
. few TRBJ2-3 TRBV12-3/TRBV12-4 CASSFMGDTQYF TGTGCCAGCAGTTTCATGGGAGATACGCAGTATTTT
TRBD1 few TRBJ2-3 TRBV2 CASSGTGVPDTQYF TGTGCCAGCAGTGGGACAGGGGTACCCGATACGCAGTATTTT
. . TRBJ2-3 TRBV7-6 CASSPTLAFADTQYF TGTGCCAGCAGCCCCACCTTAGCTTTCGCAGATACGCAGTATTTT
. . TRBJ2-4 TRBV5-1 CASSLDGGGLAKNIQYF TGCGCCAGCAGCTTGGATGGAGGGGGGTTAGCCAAAAACATTCAGTACTTC
. . TRBJ2-6 TRBV9 CASSVETQGTGANVLTF TGTGCCAGCAGCGTTGAGACCCAAGGAACTGGGGCCAACGTCCTGACTTTC
. . TRBJ1-4 TRBV7-9 CASSLASAGEKLFF TGTGCCAGCAGCTTAGCGTCCGCGGGCGAAAAACTGTTTTTT
TRBD2 . TRBJ2-7 TRBV24-1 CATSESGLSYEQYF TGTGCCACCAGTGAGTCGGGACTATCGTACGAGCAGTACTTC
TRBD2 few TRBJ2-1 TRBV7-2 CASSLEGLAEQFF TGTGCCAGCAGCTTAGAGGGACTAGCGGAGCAGTTCTTC
TRBD1 few TRBJ2-1 TRBV18 CASSPRDRVNEQFF TGTGCCAGCTCACCACGGGACAGGGTCAATGAGCAGTTCTTC
TRBD2 . TRBJ2-5 TRBV6-6 CASSYSAGGEETQYF TGTGCCAGCAGTTACTCCGCGGGAGGAGAAGAGACCCAGTACTTC
. few TRBJ2-1 TRBV12-3/TRBV12-4 CASSLKRLYNEQFF TGTGCCAGCAGTTTAAAGCGTCTCTACAATGAGCAGTTCTTC
TRBD2 . TRBJ2-2 TRBV15 CATSREVSGSANTGELFF TGTGCCACCAGCAGAGAGGTTAGCGGGAGTGCGAACACCGGGGAGCTGTTTTTT
TRBD1 . TRBJ2-7 TRBV28 CASSLPGGSSYEQYF TGTGCCAGCAGTTTACCAGGGGGAAGCTCCTACGAGCAGTACTTC
. . TRBJ2-5 TRBV4-1 CASSRLYQETQYF TGCGCCAGCAGCCGATTATACCAAGAGACCCAGTACTTC
TRBD2 once TRBJ2-5 TRBV20-1 CSARNSGGSETQYF TGCAGTGCTCGGAATAGCGGGGGTAGCGAGACCCAGTACTTC
TRBD2 . TRBJ2-1 TRBV25-1 CASSYWDSTSGGFPNEQFF TGTGCCAGCAGTTATTGGGACAGCACTAGCGGGGGTTTCCCCAATGAGCAGTTCTTC
TRBD1 . TRBJ2-2 TRBV13 CASSAGQGHTGELFF TGTGCCAGCAGCGCCGGACAGGGACACACCGGGGAGCTGTTTTTT
. . TRBJ1-1 TRBV2 CASSIRGLNTEAFF TGTGCCAGCAGTATCAGGGGACTGAACACTGAAGCTTTCTTT
. few TRBJ2-2 TRBV7-2 CASSLATLRGTGELFF TGTGCCAGCAGCTTAGCGACCCTCAGAGGCACCGGGGAGCTGTTTTTT
TRBD2 . TRBJ2-7 TRBV20-1 CSARVVAGDGEQYF TGCAGTGCTAGAGTGGTAGCGGGAGATGGGGAGCAGTACTTC
. . TRBJ1-5 TRBV7-2 CASSLGQAEPQHF TGTGCCAGCAGCTTAGGGCAGGCCGAGCCCCAGCATTTT
. . TRBJ2-5 TRBV29-1 CSVKTGRYEQYF TGCAGCGTAAAAACCGGGCGCTATGAGCAGTACTTC
. few TRBJ2-1 TRBV20-1 CSARTYNEQFF TGCAGTGCCCGGACCTACAATGAGCAGTTCTTC
. few TRBJ2-1 TRBV6-2/TRBV6-3 CASNPWGSYNEQFF TGTGCCAGCAACCCCTGGGGCTCCTACAATGAGCAGTTCTTC
TRBD1 . TRBJ2-7 TRBV7-9 CASSPLSRGLEQYF TGTGCCAGCAGCCCCCTTTCCAGGGGGTTGGAGCAGTACTTC
. few TRBJ1-1 TRBV29-1 CSVEAEMNTEAFF TGCAGCGTTGAGGCAGAGATGAACACTGAGGCTTTCTTT
. few TRBJ2-1 TRBV15 CATSRPTIYNEQFF TGTGCCACCAGCAGGCCCACCATTTACAATGAGCAGTTCTTC
TRBD1 . TRBJ2-5 TRBV4-3 CASSPLGQGAGETQYF TGCGCCAGCAGCCCCTTGGGACAGGGGGCTGGGGAGACCCAGTACTTC
. many TRBJ2-1 TRBV10-3 CAISYGLSNNEQFF TGTGCCATCAGTTATGGACTCAGCAACAATGAGCAGTTCTTC
. . TRBJ1-2 TRBV6-2/TRBV6-3 CASSYSIQNGYTF TGTGCCAGCAGTTACTCGATACAGAATGGCTACACCTTC
. . TRBJ1-1 TRBV7-3 CASSWVYGGGSTEAFF TGTGCCAGCAGCTGGGTCTACGGGGGGGGGAGCACTGAAGCTTTCTTT
TRBD2 few TRBJ2-1 TRBV20-1 CNARRREGHNEQFF TGCAATGCTAGGCGACGGGAGGGCCACAATGAGCAGTTCTTC
TRBD2 . TRBJ2-3 TRBV18 CASSPKLAGGGDTQYF TGTGCCAGCTCGCCCAAACTAGCGGGAGGCGGAGATACGCAGTATTTT
. once TRBJ2-7 TRBV20-1 CSAPAGYEQYF TGCAGTGCGCCCGCGGGGTACGAGCAGTACTTC